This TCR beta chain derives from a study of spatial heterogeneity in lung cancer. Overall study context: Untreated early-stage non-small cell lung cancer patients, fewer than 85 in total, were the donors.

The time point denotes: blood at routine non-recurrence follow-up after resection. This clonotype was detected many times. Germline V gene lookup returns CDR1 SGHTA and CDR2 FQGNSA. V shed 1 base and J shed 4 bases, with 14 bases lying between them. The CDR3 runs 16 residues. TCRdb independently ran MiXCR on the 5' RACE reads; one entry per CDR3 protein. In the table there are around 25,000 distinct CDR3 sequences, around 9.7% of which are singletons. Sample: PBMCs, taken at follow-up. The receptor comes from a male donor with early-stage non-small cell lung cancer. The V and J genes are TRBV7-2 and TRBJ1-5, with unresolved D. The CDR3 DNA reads TGTGCCAGCAGCTTAGGCCCAGCAGTACCAAATCAGCCCCAGCATTTT. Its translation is CASSLGPAVPNQPQHF.